This is a list of T cell receptor beta chains from one sample in a study of response to subunit inactivated influenza vaccine. TCRdb re-called the RT-PCR reads through MiXCR, storing one row per CDR3 protein. Counted here are about 520,000 distinct CDR3 sequences, approximately 7.3% occurring once; the ten biggest clones make up around 13%. Sequenced material: PBMCs from blood, taken less than 30 months after vaccination. Source of these receptors: a man aged 50 to 75 who received an inactivated influenza vaccine. The CDR3 runs from the conserved cysteine through the conserved F or W. Fields, in order: D gene, J gene, clone size, V gene, CDR3 DNA, CDR3 protein. A D gene is named only where the DNA matches it firmly. The size entry is marked missing in some rows and otherwise reads once, few, many or a size class.

D gene: TRBD1; J gene: TRBJ2-5; clone size: -; V gene: TRBV5-6; CDR3 DNA: TGTGCCAGCCAGGGGGTTGGGGAGACCCAGTACTTC; CDR3 protein: CASQGVGETQYF
D gene: -; J gene: TRBJ2-7; clone size: -; V gene: TRBV20-1; CDR3 DNA: TGCAGTGCTAGAGATGGCGCAGGGGTGAACGAGCAGTACTTC; CDR3 protein: CSARDGAGVNEQYF
D gene: -; J gene: TRBJ1-5; clone size: many; V gene: TRBV7-2; CDR3 DNA: TGTGCCAGCAGCTTAAGGTCAGGGGTCGGTCAGCCCCAGCATTTT; CDR3 protein: CASSLRSGVGQPQHF
D gene: -; J gene: TRBJ1-5; clone size: few; V gene: TRBV5-5; CDR3 DNA: TGTGCCAGCAGCCTAAGGGGCTGGCCCCAGCATTTT; CDR3 protein: CASSLRGWPQHF
D gene: TRBD2; J gene: TRBJ2-7; clone size: -; V gene: TRBV14; CDR3 DNA: TGTGCCAGCAGCCGGACTAGCGGGGCCACCTACGAGCAGTACTTC; CDR3 protein: CASSRTSGATYEQYF
D gene: -; J gene: TRBJ2-7; clone size: many; V gene: TRBV20-1; CDR3 DNA: TGCAGTGCTAGAGCCCCGGACAGTTTCTACGAGCAGTACTTC; CDR3 protein: CSARAPDSFYEQYF
D gene: -; J gene: TRBJ2-1; clone size: few; V gene: TRBV12-3/TRBV12-4; CDR3 DNA: TGTGCCAGCAGTTTGGGGCCAGCCTCCTACAATGAGCAGTTCTTC; CDR3 protein: CASSLGPASYNEQFF
D gene: -; J gene: TRBJ1-2; clone size: -; V gene: TRBV7-9; CDR3 DNA: TGTGCCAGCAGCTTAGCGGGAGGAAATGGCTACACCTTC; CDR3 protein: CASSLAGGNGYTF
D gene: TRBD1; J gene: TRBJ2-3; clone size: few; V gene: TRBV20-1; CDR3 DNA: TGCAGTGCTCGGACAGGGTCGGATACGCAGTATTTT; CDR3 protein: CSARTGSDTQYF
D gene: -; J gene: TRBJ2-3; clone size: many; V gene: TRBV20-1; CDR3 DNA: TGCAGTGCTGAAACCTCAGAGGGGCATACGCAGTATTTT; CDR3 protein: CSAETSEGHTQYF
D gene: TRBD2; J gene: TRBJ2-1; clone size: many; V gene: TRBV7-9; CDR3 DNA: TGTGCCAGCAGCTCATATGTGGGGACTAGCGTAAATGAGCAGTTCTTC; CDR3 protein: CASSSYVGTSVNEQFF
D gene: -; J gene: TRBJ1-1; clone size: few; V gene: TRBV5-1; CDR3 DNA: TGCGCCAGCAGCTTGGGAAGGCGGGGGACGGAGAACACTGAAGCTTTCTTT; CDR3 protein: CASSLGRRGTENTEAFF
D gene: -; J gene: TRBJ1-6; clone size: many; V gene: TRBV5-1; CDR3 DNA: TGCGCCAGCAGCCTCGGGTCCCTAGGAACACCCCTCCACTTT; CDR3 protein: CASSLGSLGTPLHF
D gene: -; J gene: TRBJ1-6; clone size: many; V gene: TRBV12-3/TRBV12-4; CDR3 DNA: TGTGCCAGCAGTTCGGGAGCAGATTCACCCCTCCACTTT; CDR3 protein: CASSSGADSPLHF
D gene: -; J gene: TRBJ2-1; clone size: few; V gene: TRBV6-2/TRBV6-3; CDR3 DNA: TGTGCCAGCAGTTGGTATAGTGAGCAGTTCTTC; CDR3 protein: CASSWYSEQFF
D gene: TRBD2; J gene: TRBJ2-2; clone size: many; V gene: TRBV12-3/TRBV12-4; CDR3 DNA: TGTGCCAGCAGTTCCGTGTTAGCGGGGGGGCCGGCCGGGGAGCTGTTTTTT; CDR3 protein: CASSSVLAGGPAGELFF
D gene: TRBD2; J gene: TRBJ2-1; clone size: -; V gene: TRBV7-2; CDR3 DNA: TGTGCCAGCGATAGCGGGAGGGGGAACAATGAGCAGTTCTTC; CDR3 protein: CASDSGRGNNEQFF
D gene: TRBD1; J gene: TRBJ2-1; clone size: few; V gene: TRBV27; CDR3 DNA: TGTGCCAGCCACCGGGACAGGGGACACAATGAGCAGTTCTTC; CDR3 protein: CASHRDRGHNEQFF
D gene: TRBD1; J gene: TRBJ2-4; clone size: many; V gene: TRBV29-1; CDR3 DNA: TGCAGCGTTGAAATGATGGACAGGCTACTCAAAAACATTCAGTACTTC; CDR3 protein: CSVEMMDRLLKNIQYF
D gene: -; J gene: TRBJ1-4; clone size: few; V gene: TRBV10-2; CDR3 DNA: TGCGCCAGCAGGGGAGGATCCGGTAATGAAAAACTGTTTTTT; CDR3 protein: CASRGGSGNEKLFF
D gene: -; J gene: TRBJ2-3; clone size: few; V gene: TRBV10-3; CDR3 DNA: TGTGCCATCAGTGAGTCGGGCCTAGCATATGATACGCAGTATTTT; CDR3 protein: CAISESGLAYDTQYF
D gene: TRBD1; J gene: TRBJ1-5; clone size: -; V gene: TRBV20-1; CDR3 DNA: TGCAGTGCTAGAGTACAGGGGAATCAGCCCCAGCATTTT; CDR3 protein: CSARVQGNQPQHF
D gene: -; J gene: TRBJ1-1; clone size: many; V gene: TRBV10-3; CDR3 DNA: TGTGCCATCAGTCCGGATCATAGGGCTGAAGCTTTCTTT; CDR3 protein: CAISPDHRAEAFF
D gene: -; J gene: TRBJ2-1; clone size: many; V gene: TRBV20-1; CDR3 DNA: TGCAGTGCGCCTGTGGGTTCCTACAATGAGCAGTTCTTC; CDR3 protein: CSAPVGSYNEQFF
D gene: -; J gene: TRBJ2-5; clone size: many; V gene: TRBV10-3; CDR3 DNA: TGTGCCATCAAGCGGCGGTTCCAAGAGACCCAGTACTTC; CDR3 protein: CAIKRRFQETQYF
D gene: TRBD2; J gene: TRBJ2-1; clone size: many; V gene: TRBV20-1; CDR3 DNA: TGCAGTGCTACACTAGCGGCTTCCTACAATGAGCAGTTCTTC; CDR3 protein: CSATLAASYNEQFF
D gene: -; J gene: TRBJ1-5; clone size: few; V gene: TRBV20-1; CDR3 DNA: TGCAGTGCCCGAGGAGGGGCCGCAAGCAATCAGCCCCAGCATTTT; CDR3 protein: CSARGGAASNQPQHF
D gene: TRBD1; J gene: TRBJ2-5; clone size: -; V gene: TRBV18; CDR3 DNA: TGTGCCAGCTCACCCTCGCAGGGGGTACCAGAGACCCAGTACTTC; CDR3 protein: CASSPSQGVPETQYF
D gene: -; J gene: TRBJ2-5; clone size: few; V gene: TRBV4-2; CDR3 DNA: TGTGCCAGCAGCCAAGAGCTTAGGGGGAAGACCCAGTACTTC; CDR3 protein: CASSQELRGKTQYF
D gene: TRBD2; J gene: TRBJ2-1; clone size: few; V gene: TRBV29-1; CDR3 DNA: TGCAGCGTTGAAGAATATAGCGGGGGGGCATCTGAGCAGTTCTTC; CDR3 protein: CSVEEYSGGASEQFF
D gene: -; J gene: TRBJ1-2; clone size: -; V gene: TRBV20-1; CDR3 DNA: TGCAGTGCTAGGGCGGGGGCCCTCTATGGCTACACCTTC; CDR3 protein: CSARAGALYGYTF
D gene: TRBD2; J gene: TRBJ2-1; clone size: -; V gene: TRBV7-8; CDR3 DNA: TGTGCCAGCAGCCCCCCCGGGACTAGAGTCAATGAGCAGTTCTTC; CDR3 protein: CASSPPGTRVNEQFF
D gene: -; J gene: TRBJ1-4; clone size: few; V gene: TRBV7-3; CDR3 DNA: TGTGCCAGCAGCTTAATCCCCGCAACTAATGAAAAACTGTTTTTT; CDR3 protein: CASSLIPATNEKLFF
D gene: TRBD2; J gene: TRBJ2-1; clone size: -; V gene: TRBV15; CDR3 DNA: TGTGCCACCAGCAGACGATCCCCGACTAGCCCCGGGCAGTTCTTC; CDR3 protein: CATSRRSPTSPGQFF
D gene: -; J gene: TRBJ2-5; clone size: few; V gene: TRBV4-3; CDR3 DNA: TGCGCCAGCAGCCCCTTCACCTCCCCGTACCAAGAGACCCAGTACTTC; CDR3 protein: CASSPFTSPYQETQYF
D gene: -; J gene: TRBJ2-2; clone size: -; V gene: TRBV5-6; CDR3 DNA: TGTGCCAGCAGCCTCGGGTCCCTAGAGCTGTTTTTT; CDR3 protein: CASSLGSLELFF
D gene: -; J gene: TRBJ2-5; clone size: -; V gene: TRBV11-2; CDR3 DNA: TGTGCCAGCAGCCCGGGCCCCCGAATGGGGACCCAGTACTTC; CDR3 protein: CASSPGPRMGTQYF
D gene: -; J gene: TRBJ1-6; clone size: -; V gene: TRBV5-1; CDR3 DNA: TGCGCCAGCAGCTTGGACGAGGGATCTAGTTCACCCCTCCACTTT; CDR3 protein: CASSLDEGSSSPLHF
D gene: TRBD1; J gene: TRBJ2-3; clone size: many; V gene: TRBV29-1; CDR3 DNA: TGCAGCGTTGCTAAGGGACAGGGGCGCACAGATACGCAGTATTTT; CDR3 protein: CSVAKGQGRTDTQYF
D gene: -; J gene: TRBJ2-1; clone size: few; V gene: TRBV24-1; CDR3 DNA: TGTGCCACCAGTGACATTCGGACCTACAATGAGCAGTTCTTC; CDR3 protein: CATSDIRTYNEQFF
D gene: -; J gene: TRBJ1-1; clone size: -; V gene: TRBV2; CDR3 DNA: TGTGCCAGCAGTGCGAAGGGAAGGACTGAAGCTTTCTTT; CDR3 protein: CASSAKGRTEAFF
D gene: -; J gene: TRBJ1-6; clone size: -; V gene: TRBV20-1; CDR3 DNA: TGCAGTGCTAGAGATCTCCGCGAGACGGGTAATTCACCCCTCCACTTT; CDR3 protein: CSARDLRETGNSPLHF